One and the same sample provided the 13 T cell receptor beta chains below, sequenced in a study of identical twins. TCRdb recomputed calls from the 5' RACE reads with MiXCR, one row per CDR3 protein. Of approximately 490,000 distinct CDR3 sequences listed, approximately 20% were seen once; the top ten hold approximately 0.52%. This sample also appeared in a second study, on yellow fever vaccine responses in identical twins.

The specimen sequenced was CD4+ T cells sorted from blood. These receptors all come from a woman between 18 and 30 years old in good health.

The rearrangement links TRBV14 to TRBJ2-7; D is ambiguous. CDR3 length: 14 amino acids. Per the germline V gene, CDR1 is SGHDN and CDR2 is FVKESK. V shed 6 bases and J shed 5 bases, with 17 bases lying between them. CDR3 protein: CASSLLGSSHEQYV. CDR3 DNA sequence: TGTGCCAGCAGTCTTCTTGGGTCGAGCCACGAGCAGTACGTC.

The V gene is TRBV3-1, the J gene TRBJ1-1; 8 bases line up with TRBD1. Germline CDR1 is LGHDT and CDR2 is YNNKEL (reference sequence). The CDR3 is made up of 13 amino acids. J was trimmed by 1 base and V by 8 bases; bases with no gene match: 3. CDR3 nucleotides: TGTGCCAGCCAAGACAGGGGGAACACTGAAGCTTTCTTT. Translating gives CASQDRGNTEAFF.

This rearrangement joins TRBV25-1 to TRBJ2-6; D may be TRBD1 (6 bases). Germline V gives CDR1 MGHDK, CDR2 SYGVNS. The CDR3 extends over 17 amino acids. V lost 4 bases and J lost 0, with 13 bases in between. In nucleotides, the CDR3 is TGTGCCAGCAGTGTACAGGGAAAACTCTCTGGGGCCAACGTCCTGACTTTC. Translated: CASSVQGKLSGANVLTF.

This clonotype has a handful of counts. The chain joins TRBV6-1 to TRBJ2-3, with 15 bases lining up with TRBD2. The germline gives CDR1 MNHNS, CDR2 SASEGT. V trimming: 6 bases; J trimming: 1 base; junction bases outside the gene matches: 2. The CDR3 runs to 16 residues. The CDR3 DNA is TGTGCCAGCAGCCGGACTAGCGGGGGGGGCACAGATACGCAGTATTTT. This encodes CASSRTSGGGTDTQYF.

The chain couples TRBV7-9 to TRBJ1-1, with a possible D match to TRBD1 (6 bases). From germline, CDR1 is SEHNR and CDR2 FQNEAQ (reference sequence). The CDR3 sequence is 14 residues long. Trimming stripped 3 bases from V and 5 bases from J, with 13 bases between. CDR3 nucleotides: TGTGCCAGCAGCTTCCAGGGGCGGTGGACTGAAGCTTTCTTT. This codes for CASSFQGRWTEAFF.

In DNA, the CDR3 is TGTGCCAGCAGTACCCGGAGGACAGGTCCTCGCAATCAGCCCCAGCATTTT. Its translation is CASSTRRTGPRNQPQHF. V is TRBV6-1 and J is TRBJ1-5, with TRBD1 matching 7 bases. This CDR3 region has 17 residues. V dropped 5 bases and J dropped 2; count of bases not matched to a gene: 12. Per the germline V gene, CDR1 is MNHNS and CDR2 is SASEGT.

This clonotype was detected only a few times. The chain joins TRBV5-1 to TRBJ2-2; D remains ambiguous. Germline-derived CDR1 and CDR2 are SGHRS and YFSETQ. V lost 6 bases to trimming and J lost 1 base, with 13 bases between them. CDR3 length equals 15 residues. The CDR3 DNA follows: TGCGCCAGCACCGAACAAATCCTGAACACCGGGGAGCTGTTTTTT. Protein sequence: CASTEQILNTGELFF.

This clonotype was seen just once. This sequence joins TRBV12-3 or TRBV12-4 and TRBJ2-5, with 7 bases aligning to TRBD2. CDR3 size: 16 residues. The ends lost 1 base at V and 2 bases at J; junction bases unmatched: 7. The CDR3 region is CASSLGVGGVQETQYF. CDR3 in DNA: TGTGCCAGCAGTTTAGGGGTGGGAGGGGTGCAAGAGACCCAGTACTTC.

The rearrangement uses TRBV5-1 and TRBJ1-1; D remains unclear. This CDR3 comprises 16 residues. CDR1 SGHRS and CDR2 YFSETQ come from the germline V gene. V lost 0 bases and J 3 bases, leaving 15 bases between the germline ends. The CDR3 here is CASSLGLQVGHTEAFF. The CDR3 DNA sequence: TGCGCCAGCAGCTTGGGTCTCCAGGTCGGTCACACTGAAGCTTTCTTT.

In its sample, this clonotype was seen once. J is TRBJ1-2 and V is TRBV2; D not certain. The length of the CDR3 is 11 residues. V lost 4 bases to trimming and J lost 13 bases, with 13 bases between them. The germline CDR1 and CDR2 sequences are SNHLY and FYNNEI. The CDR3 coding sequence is TGTGCCAGCAGTGGAGGCGTATCGAGCACCTTC. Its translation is CASSGGVSSTF.

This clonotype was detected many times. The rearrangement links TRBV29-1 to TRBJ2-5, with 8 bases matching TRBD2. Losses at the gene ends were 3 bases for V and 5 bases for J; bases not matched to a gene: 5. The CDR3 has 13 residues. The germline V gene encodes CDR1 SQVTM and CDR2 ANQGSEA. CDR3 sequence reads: CSVDGGGGETQYF. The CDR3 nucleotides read TGCAGCGTTGACGGGGGGGGTGGGGAGACCCAGTACTTC.

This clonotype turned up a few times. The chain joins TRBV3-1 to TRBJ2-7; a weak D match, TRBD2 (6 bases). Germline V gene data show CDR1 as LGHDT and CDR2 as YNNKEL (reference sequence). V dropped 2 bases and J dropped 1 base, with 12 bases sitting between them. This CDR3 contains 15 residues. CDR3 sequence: CASSQLASASYEQYF. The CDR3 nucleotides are TGTGCCAGCAGCCAATTGGCTAGCGCTTCCTACGAGCAGTACTTC.

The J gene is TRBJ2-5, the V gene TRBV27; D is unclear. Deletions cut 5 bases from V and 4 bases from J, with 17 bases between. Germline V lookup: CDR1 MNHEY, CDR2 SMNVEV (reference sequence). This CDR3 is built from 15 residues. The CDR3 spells CASSRYTESRETQYF. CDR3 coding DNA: TGTGCCAGCAGTCGGTACACCGAGTCCCGAGAGACCCAGTACTTC.